The TCR beta chain under discussion was sequenced for a study of lymphopenia after photon versus proton radiotherapy. Broader study findings: Post-nadir diversity loss with photons came from oligoclonal expansion, particularly CD8+ Temra cells. Better survival with proton therapy was suggested as possible, not demonstrated.

Here immunoSEQ multiplex PCR was the method, and the copy in TCRdb shows in-frame clones only, minus some. Of 43,000 or so clones listed, 85% were seen once; the top ten hold 2.2%. This clone was found a few times. Its antigen is not identified. Germline V lookup: CDR1 SGDLS, CDR2 YYNGEE. The CDR3 has 14 amino acids. V was shortened by 0 bases and J by 1 base, with 5 bases between the two germline ends. The clonotype comes from a man in his forties with gastric cancer. This rearrangement joins TRBV9 to TRBJ1-5, with no clear D. This specimen was peripheral blood, taken from a patient treated with photon-based radiotherapy. CDR3 nucleotides: TGTGCCAGCAGCGTAGGGTCCAGCAATCAGCCCCAGCATTTT. Amino acids: CASSVGSSNQPQHF.